The rows below give T cell receptor beta chains drawn from one sample of a study of shared clonotypes between healthy human individuals. Data came from immunoSEQ multiplex PCR; TCRdb stores just in-frame clones and leaves some out. The sample includes over 2 million clones, 90% to 95% of them seen just once. The sample taken for sequencing was naive CD4+ T cells sorted from blood. The origin of the receptors is a man between 18 and 29 years old in good health. Both conserved end residues are part of each CDR3. Each record gives: V gene, CDR3 protein.

TRBV4-3 | CASSQDPGVPYEQYF
TRBV7-6 | CASSSWTRGGDNEQFF
TRBV5-1 | CASSLWASGSGEQYF
TRBV2 | CASRPGSGSPLHF
TRBV6-1 | CASINGHAWEQYF
TRBV5-4 | CASSLAHGDIQYF
TRBV30 | CASQGSYEQYF
TRBV5-1 | CASSRDFYNEQFF
TRBV6-1 | CASRTGGVYEQYF
TRBV19 | CASSARRDRGANYGYTF
TRBV6-5 | CASSYAGGAGFNEQFF
TRBV30 | CAWRRAGGPIGDTQYF
TRBV7-2 | CASSLVLTGKGQPQHF
TRBV14 | CASRSFPKQGRNSPLHF
TRBV6-5 | CATHRGRNTEAFF
TRBV5-1 | CASSLMPRAMNTEAFF
TRBV7-2 | CASSLGISASGSGETQYF
TRBV5-1 | CASSILAGALTDTQYF
TRBV27 | CASSPQGNNEQFF
TRBV5-1 | CASSLSGGTGETQYF
TRBV4-1 | CASSQDVAGPLSGNTIYF
TRBV2 | CASSALTGGGDQETQYF
TRBV9 | CASSVAVNYGYTF
TRBV5-1 | CASTKGGTGGEQYF
TRBV10-1 | CASSESRLAGNTDTQYF
TRBV6-1 | CASSGQWGGLNNQPQHF
TRBV6-1 | CASSEVSENTEAFF
TRBV7-9 | CASSLRIGTGSRRSYEQYF
TRBV18 | CASSPLGQGLEQYF
TRBV4-3 | CASSLVRNTGELFF
TRBV9 | CASSGNKNYGYTF
TRBV2 | CASSDDLNQPQHF
TRBV7-2 | CASSSGPSHNEQFF
TRBV19 | CASSSSAGRQPQHF
TRBV25-1 | CASSTRRLGQETQYF
TRBV7-2 | CASSLDAGQETQYF
TRBV5-6 | CASSLISGNINEQYF
TRBV30 | CAWSPGELGYTF
TRBV2 | CASSESPGQSKINYGYTF
TRBV6-5 | CASRRDRVHGYTF